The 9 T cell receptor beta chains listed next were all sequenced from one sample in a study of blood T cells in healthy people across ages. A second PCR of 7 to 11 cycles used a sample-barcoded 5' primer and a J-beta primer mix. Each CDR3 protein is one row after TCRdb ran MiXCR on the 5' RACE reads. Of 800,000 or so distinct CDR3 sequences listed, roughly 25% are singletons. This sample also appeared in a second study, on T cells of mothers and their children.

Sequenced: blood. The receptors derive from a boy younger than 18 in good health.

In DNA, the CDR3 is TGTGCCAGCAGAGACCCAATGACTGGACAGTTAAGCGTGAACACTGAAGCTTTCTTT. As protein: CASRDPMTGQLSVNTEAFF. V usage is TRBV6-2 or TRBV6-3 and J usage is TRBJ1-1, with D perhaps matching TRBD1 (6 bases). The CDR3 covers 19 residues. With 6 bases removed from V and 0 bases from J, the gap between germline ends came to 26 bases. CDR1 and CDR2 (germline): MNHEY, SVGEGT.

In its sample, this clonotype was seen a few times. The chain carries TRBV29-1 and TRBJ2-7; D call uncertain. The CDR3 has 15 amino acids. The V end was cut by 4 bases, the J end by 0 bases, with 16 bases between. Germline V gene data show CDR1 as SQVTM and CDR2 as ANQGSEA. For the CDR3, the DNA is TGCAGCGTTGTTGGGTACAGATTCAACTCCTACGAGCAGTACTTC. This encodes CSVVGYRFNSYEQYF.

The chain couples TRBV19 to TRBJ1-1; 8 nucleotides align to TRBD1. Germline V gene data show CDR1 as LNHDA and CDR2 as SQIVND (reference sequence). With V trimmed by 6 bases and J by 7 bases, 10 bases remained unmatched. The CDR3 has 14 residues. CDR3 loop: CASRPGQVTVEAFF. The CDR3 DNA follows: TGTGCCAGTAGGCCGGGACAGGTGACTGTTGAAGCTTTCTTT.

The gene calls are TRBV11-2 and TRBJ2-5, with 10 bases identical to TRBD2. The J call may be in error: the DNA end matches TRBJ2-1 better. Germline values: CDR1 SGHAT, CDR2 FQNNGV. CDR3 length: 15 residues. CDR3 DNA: TGTGCCAGCAGCTTAGGGCTAGCGGGAGACCATGAGCAGTTCTTC. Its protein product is CASSLGLAGDHEQFF.

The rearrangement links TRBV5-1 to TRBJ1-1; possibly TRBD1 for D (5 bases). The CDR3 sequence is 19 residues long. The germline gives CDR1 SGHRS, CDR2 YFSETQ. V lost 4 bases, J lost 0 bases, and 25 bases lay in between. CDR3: CASSRDYLREAQMNTEAFF. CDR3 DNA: TGCGCCAGCAGCCGTGACTACCTCAGGGAGGCCCAAATGAACACTGAAGCTTTCTTT.

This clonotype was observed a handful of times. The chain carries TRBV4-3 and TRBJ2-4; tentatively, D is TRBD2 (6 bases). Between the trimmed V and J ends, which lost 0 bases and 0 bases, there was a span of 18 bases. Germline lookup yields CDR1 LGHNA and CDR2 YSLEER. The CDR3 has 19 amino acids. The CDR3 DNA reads TGCGCCAGCAGCCAAGATCGGGAGACTCCCAGCCTAGCCAAAAACATTCAGTACTTC. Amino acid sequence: CASSQDRETPSLAKNIQYF.

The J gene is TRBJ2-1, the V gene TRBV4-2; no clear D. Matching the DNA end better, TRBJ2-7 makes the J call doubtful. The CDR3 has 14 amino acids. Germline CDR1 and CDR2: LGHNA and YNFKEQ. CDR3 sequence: CASSQDPGPYEQYF. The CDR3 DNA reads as TGTGCCAGCAGCCAAGATCCGGGCCCCTACGAGCAGTACTTC.

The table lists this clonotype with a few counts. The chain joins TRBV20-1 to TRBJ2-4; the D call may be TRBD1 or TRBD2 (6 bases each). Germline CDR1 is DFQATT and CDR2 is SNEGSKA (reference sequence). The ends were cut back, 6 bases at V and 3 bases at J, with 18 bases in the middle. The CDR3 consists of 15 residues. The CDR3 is CSAIEDGGVKNIQYF. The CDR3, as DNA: TGCAGTGCCATAGAGGACGGGGGCGTCAAAAACATTCAGTACTTC.

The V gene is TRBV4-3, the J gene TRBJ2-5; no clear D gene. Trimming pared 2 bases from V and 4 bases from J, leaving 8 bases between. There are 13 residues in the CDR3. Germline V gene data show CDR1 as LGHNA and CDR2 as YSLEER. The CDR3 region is CASSQSGSETQYF. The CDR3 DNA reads TGCGCCAGCAGCCAATCGGGCTCAGAGACCCAGTACTTC.